These 16 T cell receptor beta chains share one sample of origin, sequenced in a study of siplizumab effects on memory and regulatory T cells. The assay was immunoSEQ multiplex PCR, and TCRdb's table has in-frame clones only and misses some. The profile shows roughly 100,000 clones, 95% to 97% of them singletons. The source material was naive CD4+ T cells sorted from blood. Receptor source: a human donor in good health.

The chain combines TRBV12-2 with TRBJ1-4. TRBV12-2 constitutes a pseudogene. The CDR3 runs 16 residues. CDR3 nucleotide sequence: TGTGCAAGTCGCCCCTCCGGGGGCGGGATATATGAAAAACTGTTTTTT. Translated, it gives CASRPSGGGIYEKLFF.

The V and J genes are TRBV5-1 and TRBJ2-5, with a tentative D call TRBD1 (5 bases). V shed 0 bases and J shed 1 base, with 13 bases lying between them. The CDR3 extends over 16 amino acids. CDR1 is SGHRS and CDR2 is YFSETQ in the germline V gene. CDR3 sequence reads: CASSLGGRLTQETQYF. CDR3 sequence (DNA): TGCGCCAGCAGCTTGGGGGGCCGGCTCACCCAAGAGACCCAGTACTTC.

The V gene is TRBV6-1, the J gene TRBJ1-2; D is undetermined. V was shortened by 8 bases and J by 8 bases, with 6 bases between the two germline ends. Germline V CDR1 and CDR2: MNHNS, SASEGT. The length of the CDR3 is 9 residues. The CDR3 nucleotides read TGTGCCAGCCCTGTAGGCTACACCTTC. Translating it yields CASPVGYTF.

J is TRBJ1-6 and V is TRBV19; weak D call: TRBD1 (5 bases). The CDR3 is made up of 15 amino acids. The ends were cut back, 3 bases at V and 7 bases at J, with 13 bases in the middle. CDR1 LNHDA and CDR2 SQIVND come from the germline V gene (reference sequence). Here the CDR3 reads CASSIGALGNSPLHF. DNA of the CDR3: TGTGCCAGTAGTATCGGGGCCCTCGGCAATTCACCCCTCCACTTT.

The CDR3 sequence is CATSRGGGSYEQYF. The CDR3 DNA is TGTGCCACCAGCAGAGGAGGGGGCTCCTACGAGCAGTACTTC. V usage is TRBV15 and J usage is TRBJ2-7; possible D gene TRBD1, 6 bases. CDR1 LNHNV and CDR2 YYDKDF come from the germline V gene (reference sequence). The V and J ends lost 1 base and 0 bases respectively, with 7 bases between them. This CDR3 has 14 residues.

The chain uses TRBV5-6 and TRBJ1-4; 11 nucleotides match TRBD1. After removal of 4 bases from V and 4 bases from J, the junction contained 6 bases not matched to a gene. CDR1 is SGHDT and CDR2 is YYEEEE in the germline V gene. The CDR3 spans 16 residues. DNA of the CDR3: TGTGCCAGCAGCCTGGACAGGGGGCGGAATAATGAAAAACTGTTTTTT. Encoded protein: CASSLDRGRNNEKLFF.

This rearrangement joins TRBV7-6 to TRBJ1-3; D is unclear. The germline gives CDR1 SGHVS, CDR2 FNYEAQ. The CDR3 runs 13 residues. V was pared by 5 bases and J by 4 bases, with 9 bases between. CDR3 region: CASSPGPGNTIYF. In DNA, the CDR3 is TGTGCCAGCAGCCCTGGCCCAGGAAACACCATATATTTT.

V gene TRBV7-8 combines with J gene TRBJ1-2; 8 bases are shared with TRBD1. V shed 5 bases, J shed 4 bases, and the junction held 6 bases outside the gene matches. Germline V gene sequence: CDR1 SGHVS, CDR2 FQNEAQ. The CDR3 runs to 14 residues. The CDR3, as DNA: TGTGCCAGCAGCCCCCGGACAGGGAGCTATGGCTACACCTTC. Protein: CASSPRTGSYGYTF.

V gene TRBV30 combines with J gene TRBJ1-5; 7 bases align to TRBD1. Trimming removed 5 bases from V and 8 bases from J; junction bases left unmatched: 6. Germline V CDR1 and CDR2: GTSNPN, SVGIG (reference sequence). The CDR3 contains 12 residues. The CDR3 protein is CAWQGGVEPQHF. CDR3 bases: TGTGCCTGGCAAGGGGGCGTGGAGCCCCAGCATTTT.

This chain joins TRBV5-1 and TRBJ2-3; 9 nucleotides line up with TRBD2. CDR1 and CDR2 (germline): SGHRS, YFSETQ. Losses at the gene ends were 6 bases for V and 5 bases for J; bases not matched to a gene: 13. The CDR3 loop spans 16 amino acids. CDR3 DNA sequence: TGCGCCAGCACCCCGTTTGGCGGGGGGGCCGGAGATACGCAGTATTTT. Translation: CASTPFGGGAGDTQYF.

A word on this clone: Other DNA sequences in the same sample also yield this CDR3. This chain joins TRBV18 and TRBJ2-5; D might be TRBD1 (6 bases). The CDR3 covers 14 residues. Looked up from germline, CDR1 is KGHSH and CDR2 is LQKENI. The V gene lost 0 bases and the J gene lost 1 base, with 6 bases spanning the gap. The CDR3 sequence is CASSPPGAQETQYF. In DNA, the CDR3 is TGTGCCAGCTCACCACCGGGGGCCCAAGAGACCCAGTACTTC.

The CDR3: CASSLGFSAGIDTQYF. CDR3 DNA: TGTGCCAGCAGCTTAGGGTTTTCGGCGGGGATAGATACGCAGTATTTT. The gene calls are TRBV7-8 and TRBJ2-3; D may be TRBD2 (6 bases). Trimming removed 1 base from V and 5 bases from J, with 16 bases in between. The germline CDR1 and CDR2 sequences are SGHVS and FQNEAQ. This CDR3 is built from 16 residues.

The V call is TRBV7-2, the J call TRBJ2-2, with D tentatively TRBD1 or TRBD2 (5 bases each). V lost 5 bases and J 2 bases, leaving 9 bases between the germline ends. The CDR3 is 14 residues long. Germline CDR1 SGHTA, CDR2 FQGNSA. The CDR3 DNA sequence: TGTGCCAGCAGCCGGGACCATAACACCGGGGAGCTGTTTTTT. It specifies CASSRDHNTGELFF.

The gene calls are TRBV4-2 and TRBJ1-1, with 9 bases aligning to TRBD1. Germline CDR1 reads LGHNA; CDR2 reads YNFKEQ. V gave up 2 bases and J gave up 7 bases; unmatched junction bases: 5. CDR3 length equals 14 residues. CDR3 region: CASSQSGTGIEAFF. As DNA, the CDR3 is TGTGCCAGCAGCCAATCCGGGACAGGGATTGAAGCTTTCTTT.

The V gene is TRBV19, the J gene TRBJ1-4, with D possibly being TRBD1 (5 bases). The CDR3 runs 19 residues. CDR1 is LNHDA, CDR2 SQIVND, per germline (reference sequence). With 5 bases removed from V and 4 bases from J, the gap between germline ends came to 26 bases. CDR3 in DNA: TGTGCCAGTAGTGTTCTGGGGGTAGGACCGGGAAACCGTAATGAAAAACTGTTTTTT. This encodes CASSVLGVGPGNRNEKLFF.

The rearrangement joins TRBV19 to TRBJ1-5; D remains ambiguous. This CDR3 has 15 residues. Germline V gene data show CDR1 as LNHDA and CDR2 as SQIVND (reference sequence). V was cut by 3 bases and J by 4 bases, with 13 bases left in between. The CDR3 here is CASSMLVGVNQPQHF. The CDR3 bases are TGTGCCAGTAGTATGCTTGTAGGTGTAAATCAGCCCCAGCATTTT.